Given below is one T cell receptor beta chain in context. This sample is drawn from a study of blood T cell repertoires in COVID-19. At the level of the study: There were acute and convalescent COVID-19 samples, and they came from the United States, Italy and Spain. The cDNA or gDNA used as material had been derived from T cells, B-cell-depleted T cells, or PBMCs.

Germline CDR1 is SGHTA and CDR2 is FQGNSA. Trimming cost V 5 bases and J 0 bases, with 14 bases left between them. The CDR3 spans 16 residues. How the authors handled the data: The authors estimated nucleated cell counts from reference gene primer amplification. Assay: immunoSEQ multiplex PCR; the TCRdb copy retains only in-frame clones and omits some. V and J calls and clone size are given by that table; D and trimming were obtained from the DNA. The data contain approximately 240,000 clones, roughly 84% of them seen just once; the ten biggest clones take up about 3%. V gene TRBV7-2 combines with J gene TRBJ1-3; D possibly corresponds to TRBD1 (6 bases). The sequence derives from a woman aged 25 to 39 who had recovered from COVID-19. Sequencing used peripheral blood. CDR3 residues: CASSPGTDSSGNTIYF. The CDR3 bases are TGTGCCAGCAGCCCAGGGACGGACAGCTCTGGAAACACCATATATTTT.